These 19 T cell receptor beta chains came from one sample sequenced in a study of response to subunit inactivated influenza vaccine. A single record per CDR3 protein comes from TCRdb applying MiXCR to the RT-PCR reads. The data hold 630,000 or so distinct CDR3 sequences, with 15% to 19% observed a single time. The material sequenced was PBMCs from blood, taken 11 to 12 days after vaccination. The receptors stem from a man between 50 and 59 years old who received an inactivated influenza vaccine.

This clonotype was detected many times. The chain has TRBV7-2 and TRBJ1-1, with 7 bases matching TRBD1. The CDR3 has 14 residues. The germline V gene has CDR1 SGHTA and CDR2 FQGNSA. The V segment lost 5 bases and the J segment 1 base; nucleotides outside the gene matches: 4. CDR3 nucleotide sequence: TGTGCCAGCAGCCAGGGACAGACGAACACTGAAGCTTTCTTT. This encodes CASSQGQTNTEAFF.

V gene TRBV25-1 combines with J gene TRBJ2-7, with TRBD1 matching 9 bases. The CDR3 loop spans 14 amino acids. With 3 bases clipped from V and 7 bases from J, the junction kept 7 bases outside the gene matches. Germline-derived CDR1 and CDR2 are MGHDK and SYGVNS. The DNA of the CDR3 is TGTGCCAGCAGTGACCCGGGACAGGGTTGGGAGCAGTACTTC. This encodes CASSDPGQGWEQYF.

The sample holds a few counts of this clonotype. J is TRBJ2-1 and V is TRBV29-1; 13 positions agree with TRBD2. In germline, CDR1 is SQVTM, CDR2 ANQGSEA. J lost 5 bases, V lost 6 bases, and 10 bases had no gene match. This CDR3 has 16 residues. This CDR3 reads CSVSGLAGAIDNEQFF. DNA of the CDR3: TGCAGCGTGTCCGGACTAGCGGGAGCTATAGACAATGAGCAGTTCTTC.

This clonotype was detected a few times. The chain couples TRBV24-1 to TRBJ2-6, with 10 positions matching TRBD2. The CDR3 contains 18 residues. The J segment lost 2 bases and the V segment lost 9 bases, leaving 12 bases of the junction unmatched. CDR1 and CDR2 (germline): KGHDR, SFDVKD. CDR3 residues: CATGSDVLAGAGANVLTF. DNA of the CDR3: TGTGCCACCGGGTCCGATGTCCTAGCGGGAGCTGGGGCCAACGTCCTGACTTTC.

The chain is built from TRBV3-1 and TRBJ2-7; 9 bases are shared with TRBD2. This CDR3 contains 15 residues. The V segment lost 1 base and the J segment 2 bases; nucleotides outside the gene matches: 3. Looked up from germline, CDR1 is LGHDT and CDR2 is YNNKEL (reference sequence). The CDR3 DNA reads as TGTGCCAGCAGCCAAGTCGCTAGCGGGACCTACGAGCAGTACTTC. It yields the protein CASSQVASGTYEQYF.

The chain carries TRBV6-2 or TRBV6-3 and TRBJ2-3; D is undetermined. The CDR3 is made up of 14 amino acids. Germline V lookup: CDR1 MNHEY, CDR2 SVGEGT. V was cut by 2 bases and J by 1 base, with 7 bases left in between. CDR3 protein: CASSYVGGTDTQYF. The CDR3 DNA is TGTGCCAGCAGTTACGTCGGAGGCACAGATACGCAGTATTTT.

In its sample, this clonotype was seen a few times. The CDR3 loop is CSVVRQGHYGYTF. The CDR3 DNA reads TGCAGCGTTGTAAGACAGGGGCACTATGGCTACACCTTC. The V and J genes are TRBV29-1 and TRBJ1-2; 8 nucleotides align to TRBD1. The germline V gene encodes CDR1 SQVTM and CDR2 ANQGSEA. Losses at the gene ends were 4 bases for V and 3 bases for J; bases not matched to a gene: 4. The length of the CDR3 is 13 residues.

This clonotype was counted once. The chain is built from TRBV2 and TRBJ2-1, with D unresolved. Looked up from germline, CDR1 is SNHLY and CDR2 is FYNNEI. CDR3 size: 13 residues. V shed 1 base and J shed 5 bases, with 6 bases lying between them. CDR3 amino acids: CASSEGLNNEQFF. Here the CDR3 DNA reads TGTGCCAGCAGTGAAGGACTGAACAATGAGCAGTTCTTC.

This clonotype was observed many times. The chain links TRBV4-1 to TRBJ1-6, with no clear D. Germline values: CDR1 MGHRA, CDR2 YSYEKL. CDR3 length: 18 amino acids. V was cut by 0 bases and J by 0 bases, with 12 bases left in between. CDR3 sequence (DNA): TGCGCCAGCAGCCAAGATATTGCGAGATACTCCTATAATTCACCCCTCCACTTT. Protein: CASSQDIARYSYNSPLHF.

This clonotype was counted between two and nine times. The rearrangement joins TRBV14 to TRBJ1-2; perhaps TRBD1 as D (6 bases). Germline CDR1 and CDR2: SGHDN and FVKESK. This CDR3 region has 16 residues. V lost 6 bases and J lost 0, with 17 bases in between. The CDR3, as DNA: TGTGCCAGCAGTCCTTTGACAGGACTCACTAACTATGGCTACACCTTC. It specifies CASSPLTGLTNYGYTF.

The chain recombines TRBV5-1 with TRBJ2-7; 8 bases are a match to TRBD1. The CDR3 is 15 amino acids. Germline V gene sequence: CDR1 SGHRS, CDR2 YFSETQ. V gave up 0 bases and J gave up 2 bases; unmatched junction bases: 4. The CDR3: CASSLVGQVAYEQYF. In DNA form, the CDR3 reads TGCGCCAGCAGCTTGGTGGGACAGGTTGCCTACGAGCAGTACTTC.

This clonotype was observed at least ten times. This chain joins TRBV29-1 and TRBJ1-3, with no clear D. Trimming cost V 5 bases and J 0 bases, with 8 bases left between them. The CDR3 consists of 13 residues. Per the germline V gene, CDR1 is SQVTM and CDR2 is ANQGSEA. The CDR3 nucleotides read TGCAGCGTTCAGAATCCCTCTGGAAACACCATATATTTT. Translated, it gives CSVQNPSGNTIYF.

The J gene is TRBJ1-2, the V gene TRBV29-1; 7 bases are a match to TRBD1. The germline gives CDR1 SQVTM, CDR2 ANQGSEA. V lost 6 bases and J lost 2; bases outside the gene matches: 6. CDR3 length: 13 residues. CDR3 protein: CSVPLTGNYGYTF. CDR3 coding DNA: TGCAGCGTCCCCCTGACAGGGAACTATGGCTACACCTTC.

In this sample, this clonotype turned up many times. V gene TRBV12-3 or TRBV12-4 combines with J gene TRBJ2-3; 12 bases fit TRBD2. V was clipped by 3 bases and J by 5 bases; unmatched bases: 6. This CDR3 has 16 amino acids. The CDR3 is CASSFPRTSGKDTQYF. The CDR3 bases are TGTGCCAGCAGTTTCCCCAGGACTAGCGGGAAAGATACGCAGTATTTT.

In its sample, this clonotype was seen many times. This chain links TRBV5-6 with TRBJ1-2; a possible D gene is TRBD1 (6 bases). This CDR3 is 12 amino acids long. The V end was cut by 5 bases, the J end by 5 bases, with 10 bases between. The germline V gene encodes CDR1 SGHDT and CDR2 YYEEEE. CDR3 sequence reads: CASSPTGYGYTF. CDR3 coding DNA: TGTGCCAGCAGTCCAACAGGGTATGGCTACACCTTC. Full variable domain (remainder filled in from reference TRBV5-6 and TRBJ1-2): DAGVTQSPTHLIKTRGQQVTLRCSPKSGHDTVSWYQQALGQGPQFIFQYYEEEERQRGNFPDRFSGHQFPNYSSELNVNALLLGDSALYLCASSPTGYGYTFGSGTRLTVV.

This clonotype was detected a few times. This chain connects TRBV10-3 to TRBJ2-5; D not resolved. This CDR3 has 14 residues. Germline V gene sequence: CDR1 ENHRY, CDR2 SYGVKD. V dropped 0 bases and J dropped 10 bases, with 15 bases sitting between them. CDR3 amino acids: CAISESSAIRSQYF. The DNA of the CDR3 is TGTGCCATCAGTGAGTCCAGCGCGATAAGAAGCCAGTACTTC.

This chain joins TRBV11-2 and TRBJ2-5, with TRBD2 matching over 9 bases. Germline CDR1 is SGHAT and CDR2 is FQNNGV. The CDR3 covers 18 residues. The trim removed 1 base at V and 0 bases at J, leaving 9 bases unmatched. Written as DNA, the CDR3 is TGTGCCAGCAGCTTAGGTTCGGTCGCGGGAGGGTACCAAGAGACCCAGTACTTC. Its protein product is CASSLGSVAGGYQETQYF.

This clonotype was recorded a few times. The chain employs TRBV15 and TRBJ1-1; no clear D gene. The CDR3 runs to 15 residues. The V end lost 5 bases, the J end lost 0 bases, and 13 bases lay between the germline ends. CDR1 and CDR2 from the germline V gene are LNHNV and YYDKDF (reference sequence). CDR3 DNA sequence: TGTGCCACCAGCTCTCGGCTGGAGATGAACACTGAAGCTTTCTTT. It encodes CATSSRLEMNTEAFF.

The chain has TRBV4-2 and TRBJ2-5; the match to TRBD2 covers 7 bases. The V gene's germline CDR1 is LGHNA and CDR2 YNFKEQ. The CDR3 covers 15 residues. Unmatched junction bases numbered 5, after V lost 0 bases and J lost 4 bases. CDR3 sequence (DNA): TGTGCCAGCAGCCAAGATGGCACTAGCGTAGAGACCCAGTACTTC. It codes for CASSQDGTSVETQYF.